Detailed here is one T cell receptor (beta chain). Sequencing was performed with immunoSEQ multiplex PCR; in TCRdb, only in-frame clones are kept and a portion is missing. The sample has 100,000 to 150,000 clones, 88% seen once. The record originates from a study of cytomegalovirus exposure and HLA in healthy donors. V lost 1 base, J lost 4 bases, and 19 bases lay in between. The CDR3 is 17 amino acids. Germline CDR1 is KGHSH and CDR2 is LQKENI. The origin of this receptor is a man aged 18 to 29 in good health and CMV-seronegative. This chain joins TRBV18 and TRBJ1-2, with D uncertain. The material sequenced was PBMCs. CDR3 sequence reads: CASSPQTPGRSVYGYTF. The CDR3 DNA reads TGTGCCAGCTCACCACAAACTCCAGGCAGGTCTGTCTATGGCTACACCTTC.